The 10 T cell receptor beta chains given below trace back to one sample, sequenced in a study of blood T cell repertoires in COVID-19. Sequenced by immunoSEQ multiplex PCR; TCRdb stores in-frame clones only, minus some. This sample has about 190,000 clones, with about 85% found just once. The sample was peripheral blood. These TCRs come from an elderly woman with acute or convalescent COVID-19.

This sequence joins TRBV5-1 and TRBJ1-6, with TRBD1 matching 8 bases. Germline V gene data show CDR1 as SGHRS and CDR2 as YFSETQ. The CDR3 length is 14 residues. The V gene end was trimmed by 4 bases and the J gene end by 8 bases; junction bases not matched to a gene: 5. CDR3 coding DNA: TGCGCCAGCAGCCAAACAGGGGGTGATTCACCCCTCCACTTT. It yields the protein CASSQTGGDSPLHF. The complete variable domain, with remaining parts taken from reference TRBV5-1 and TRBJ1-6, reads KAGVTQTPRYLIKTRGQQVTLSCSPISGHRSVSWYQQTPGQGLQFLFEYFSETQRNKGNFPGRFSGRQFSNSRSEMNVSTLELGDSALYLCASSQTGGDSPLHFGNGTRLTVT.

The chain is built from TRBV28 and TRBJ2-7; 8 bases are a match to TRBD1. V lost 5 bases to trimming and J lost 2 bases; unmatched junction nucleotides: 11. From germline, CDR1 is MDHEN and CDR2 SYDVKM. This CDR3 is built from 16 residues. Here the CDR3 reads CASSPPRQGITYEQYF. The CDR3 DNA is TGTGCCAGCAGTCCTCCACGACAGGGGATAACCTACGAGCAGTACTTC.

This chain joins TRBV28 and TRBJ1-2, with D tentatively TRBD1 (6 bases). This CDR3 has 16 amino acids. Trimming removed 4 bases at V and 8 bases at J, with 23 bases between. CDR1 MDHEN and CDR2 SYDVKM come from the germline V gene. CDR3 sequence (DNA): TGTGCCAGCAGTTCCGAAAGAACACAGGGAGTCCGAGGCTACACCTTC. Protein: CASSSERTQGVRGYTF.

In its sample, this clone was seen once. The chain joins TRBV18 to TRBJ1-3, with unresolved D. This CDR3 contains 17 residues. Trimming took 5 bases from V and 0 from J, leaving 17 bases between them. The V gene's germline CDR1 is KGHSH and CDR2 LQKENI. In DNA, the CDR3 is TGTGCCAGCTCAACCATGGGAGCGTCCTACTCTGGAAACACCATATATTTT. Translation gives CASSTMGASYSGNTIYF.

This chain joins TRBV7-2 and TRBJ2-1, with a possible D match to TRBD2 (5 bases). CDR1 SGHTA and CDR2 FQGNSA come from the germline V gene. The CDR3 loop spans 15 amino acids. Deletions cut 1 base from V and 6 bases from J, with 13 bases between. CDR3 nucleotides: TGTGCCAGCAGCTTAGGGGTTAGCGAAAGCAATGAGCAGTTCTTC. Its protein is CASSLGVSESNEQFF.

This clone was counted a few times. CDR3 sequence (DNA): TGTGCCAGCAGCCAAATAGCGGGAGGCGGGGAGACCCAGTACTTC. Amino acid sequence: CASSQIAGGGETQYF. This chain connects TRBV11-3 to TRBJ2-5; 10 positions agree with TRBD2. CDR3 length: 15 amino acids. Per germline, CDR1 SGHNT and CDR2 YENEEA. Trimming took 5 bases from V and 5 from J; bases not matched to a gene: 8.

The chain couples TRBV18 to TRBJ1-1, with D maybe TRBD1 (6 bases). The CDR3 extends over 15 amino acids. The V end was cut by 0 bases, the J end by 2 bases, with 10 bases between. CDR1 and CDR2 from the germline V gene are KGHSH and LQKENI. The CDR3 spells CASSPPGTRNTEAFF. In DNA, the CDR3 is TGTGCCAGCTCACCACCCGGGACAAGAAACACTGAAGCTTTCTTT.

CDR3 amino acids: CASRGLTNTEAFF. DNA of the CDR3: TGTGCCAGTCGGGGGTTAACGAACACTGAAGCTTTCTTT. The genes are TRBV19 and TRBJ1-1; the D gene is possibly TRBD1 (5 bases). V was cut by 8 bases and J by 1 base, with 11 bases left in between. The CDR3 covers 13 residues. From germline, CDR1 is LNHDA and CDR2 SQIVND (reference sequence).

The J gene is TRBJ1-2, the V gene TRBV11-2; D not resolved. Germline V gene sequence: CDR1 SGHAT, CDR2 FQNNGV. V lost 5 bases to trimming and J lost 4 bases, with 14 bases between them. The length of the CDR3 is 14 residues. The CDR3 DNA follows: TGTGCCAGCAGCAGACTTCAGAGACTCTATGGCTACACCTTC. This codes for CASSRLQRLYGYTF. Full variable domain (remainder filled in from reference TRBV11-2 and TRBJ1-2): EAGVAQSPRYKIIEKRQSVAFWCNPISGHATLYWYQQILGQGPKLLIQFQNNGVVDDSQLPKDRFSAERLKGVDSTLKIQPAKLEDSAVYLCASSRLQRLYGYTFGSGTRLTVV.

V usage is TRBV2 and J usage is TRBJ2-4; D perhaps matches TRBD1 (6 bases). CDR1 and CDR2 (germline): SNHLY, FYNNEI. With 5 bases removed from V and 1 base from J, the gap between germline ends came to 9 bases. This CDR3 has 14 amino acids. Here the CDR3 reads CASSSQGAKNIQYF. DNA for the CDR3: TGTGCCAGCAGTTCCCAGGGGGCCAAAAACATTCAGTACTTC.